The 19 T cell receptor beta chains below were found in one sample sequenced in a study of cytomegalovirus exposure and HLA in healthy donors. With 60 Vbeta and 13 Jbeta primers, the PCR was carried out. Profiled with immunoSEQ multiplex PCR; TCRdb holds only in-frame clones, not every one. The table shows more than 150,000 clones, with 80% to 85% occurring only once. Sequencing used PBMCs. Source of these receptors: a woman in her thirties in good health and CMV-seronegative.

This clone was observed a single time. CDR3 in amino acids: CASGQGKNIQYF. The CDR3 DNA reads TGTGCCAGTGGGCAGGGAAAAAACATTCAGTACTTC. The chain uses TRBV19 and TRBJ2-4; D may be TRBD1 (5 bases). Germline V gene data show CDR1 as LNHDA and CDR2 as SQIVND (reference sequence). Between the trimmed V and J ends, which lost 8 bases and 4 bases, there was a span of 9 bases. CDR3 size: 12 residues.

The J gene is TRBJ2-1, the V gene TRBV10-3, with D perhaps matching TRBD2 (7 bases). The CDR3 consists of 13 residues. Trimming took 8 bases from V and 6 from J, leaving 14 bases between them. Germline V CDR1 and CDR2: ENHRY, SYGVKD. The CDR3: CAIYREGGNEQFF. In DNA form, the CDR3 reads TGTGCCATCTACAGGGAGGGTGGCAATGAGCAGTTCTTC.

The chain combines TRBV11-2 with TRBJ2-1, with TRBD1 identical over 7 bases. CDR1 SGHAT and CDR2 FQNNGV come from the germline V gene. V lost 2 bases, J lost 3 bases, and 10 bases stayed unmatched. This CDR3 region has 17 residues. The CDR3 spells CASSLLPPRQGYNEQFF. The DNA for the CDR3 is TGTGCCAGCAGCTTACTTCCTCCAAGACAGGGCTACAATGAGCAGTTCTTC.

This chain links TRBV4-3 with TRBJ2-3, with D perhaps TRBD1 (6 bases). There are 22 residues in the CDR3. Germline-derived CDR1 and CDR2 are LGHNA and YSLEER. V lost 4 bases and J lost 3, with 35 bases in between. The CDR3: CASSLNLSPFVQGTAGTDTQYF. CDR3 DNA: TGCGCCAGCAGCCTCAACTTATCCCCCTTTGTCCAGGGGACGGCCGGGACAGATACGCAGTATTTT.

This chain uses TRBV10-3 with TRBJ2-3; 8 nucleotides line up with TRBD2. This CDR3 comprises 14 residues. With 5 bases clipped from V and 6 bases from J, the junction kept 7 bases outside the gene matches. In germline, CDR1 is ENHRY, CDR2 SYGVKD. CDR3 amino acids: CAISPGLVSDTQYF. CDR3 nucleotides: TGTGCCATCAGTCCGGGACTAGTTTCGGATACGCAGTATTTT.

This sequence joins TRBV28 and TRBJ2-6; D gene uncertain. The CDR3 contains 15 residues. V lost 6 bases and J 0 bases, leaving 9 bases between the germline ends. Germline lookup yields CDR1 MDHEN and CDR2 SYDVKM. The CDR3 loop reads CASRRRSSGANVLTF. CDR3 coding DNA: TGTGCCAGCAGACGTCGGAGCTCTGGGGCCAACGTCCTGACTTTC.

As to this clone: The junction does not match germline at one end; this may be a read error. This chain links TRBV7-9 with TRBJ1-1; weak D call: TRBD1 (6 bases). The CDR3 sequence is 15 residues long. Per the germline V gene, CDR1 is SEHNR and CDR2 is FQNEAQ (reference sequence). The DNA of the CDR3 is TGTTCCAGCAGCTTAGCCGGGGGGCTGAACACTGAAGCTTTCTTT. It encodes CSSSLAGGLNTEAFF.

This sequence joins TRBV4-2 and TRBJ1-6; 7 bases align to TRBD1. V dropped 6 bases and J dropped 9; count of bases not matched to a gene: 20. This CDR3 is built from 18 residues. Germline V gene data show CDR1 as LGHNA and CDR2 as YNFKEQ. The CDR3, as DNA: TGTGCCAGCAGTCTTAACCACGACAGGGACACAGCATTTTCACCCCTCCACTTT. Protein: CASSLNHDRDTAFSPLHF.

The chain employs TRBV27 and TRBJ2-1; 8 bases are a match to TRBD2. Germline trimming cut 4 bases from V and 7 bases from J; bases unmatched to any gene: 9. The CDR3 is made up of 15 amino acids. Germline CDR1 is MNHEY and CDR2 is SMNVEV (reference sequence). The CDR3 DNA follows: TGTGCCAGCAGTTCCCGAGCGGGAGCACGAAATGAGCAGTTCTTC. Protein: CASSSRAGARNEQFF.

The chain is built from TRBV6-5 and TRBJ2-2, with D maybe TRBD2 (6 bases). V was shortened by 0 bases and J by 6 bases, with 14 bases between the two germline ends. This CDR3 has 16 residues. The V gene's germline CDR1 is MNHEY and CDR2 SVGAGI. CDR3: CASSYSSGVGSGELFF. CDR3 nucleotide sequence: TGTGCCAGCAGTTACTCGTCGGGAGTGGGGTCCGGGGAGCTGTTTTTT.

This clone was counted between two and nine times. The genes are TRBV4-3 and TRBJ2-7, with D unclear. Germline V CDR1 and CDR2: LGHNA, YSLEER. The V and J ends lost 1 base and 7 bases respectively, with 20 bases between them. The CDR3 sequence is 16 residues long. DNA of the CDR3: TGCGCCAGCAGCCAAGCCCTCGACTCAACCTCTAGGGAGCAGTACTTC. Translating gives CASSQALDSTSREQYF.

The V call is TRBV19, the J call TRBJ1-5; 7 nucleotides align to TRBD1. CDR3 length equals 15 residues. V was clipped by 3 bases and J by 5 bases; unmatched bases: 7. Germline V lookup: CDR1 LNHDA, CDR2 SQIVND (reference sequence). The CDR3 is CASSIDRDADQPQHF. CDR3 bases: TGTGCCAGTAGTATCGACAGGGACGCGGATCAGCCCCAGCATTTT.

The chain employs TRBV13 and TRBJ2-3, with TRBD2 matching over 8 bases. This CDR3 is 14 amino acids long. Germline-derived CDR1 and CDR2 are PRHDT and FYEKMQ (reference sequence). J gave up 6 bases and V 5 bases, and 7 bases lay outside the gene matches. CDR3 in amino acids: CASSPSGGRDTQYF. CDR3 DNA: TGTGCCAGCAGCCCAAGCGGGGGCCGGGATACGCAGTATTTT. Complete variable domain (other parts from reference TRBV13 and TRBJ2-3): AAGVIQSPRHLIKEKRETATLKCYPIPRHDTVYWYQQGPGQDPQFLISFYEKMQSDKGSIPDRFSAQQFSDYHSELNMSSLELGDSALYFCASSPSGGRDTQYFGPGTRLTVL.

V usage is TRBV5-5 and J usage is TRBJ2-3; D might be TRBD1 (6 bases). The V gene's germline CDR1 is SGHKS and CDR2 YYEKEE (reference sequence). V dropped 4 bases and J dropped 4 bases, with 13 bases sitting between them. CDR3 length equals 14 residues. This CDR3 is CASSPHRAPDTQYF. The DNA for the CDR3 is TGTGCCAGCAGCCCGCACAGGGCCCCAGATACGCAGTATTTT.

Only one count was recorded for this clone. DNA for the CDR3: TGTGCCAGCAGGGGGACAGGGGTTTCACCCCTCCACTTT. Residues: CASRGTGVSPLHF. The gene calls are TRBV7-8 and TRBJ1-6; 10 bases match TRBD1. V was clipped by 6 bases and J by 9 bases; unmatched bases: 2. Germline V gene data show CDR1 as SGHVS and CDR2 as FQNEAQ. The CDR3 is 13 residues long.

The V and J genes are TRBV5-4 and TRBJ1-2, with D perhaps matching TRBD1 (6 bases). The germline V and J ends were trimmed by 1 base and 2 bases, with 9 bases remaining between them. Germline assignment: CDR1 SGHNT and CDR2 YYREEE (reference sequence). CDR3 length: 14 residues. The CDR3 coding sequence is TGTGCCAGCAGCTTGCAGGGGCCCAACTATGGCTACACCTTC. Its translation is CASSLQGPNYGYTF.

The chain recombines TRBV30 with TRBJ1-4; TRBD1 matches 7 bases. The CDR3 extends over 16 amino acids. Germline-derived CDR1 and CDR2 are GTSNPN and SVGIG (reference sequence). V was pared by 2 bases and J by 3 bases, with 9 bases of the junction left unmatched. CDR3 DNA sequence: TGTGCCTGGAGTCGAGCCAAACAGGGGTCTAATGAAAAACTGTTTTTT. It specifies CAWSRAKQGSNEKLFF.

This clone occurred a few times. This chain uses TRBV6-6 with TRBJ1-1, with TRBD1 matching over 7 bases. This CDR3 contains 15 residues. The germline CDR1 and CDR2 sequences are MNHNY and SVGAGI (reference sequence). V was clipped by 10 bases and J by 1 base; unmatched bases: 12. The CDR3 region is CATRPGTDGNTEAFF. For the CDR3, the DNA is TGTGCCACCCGGCCGGGGACAGATGGGAACACTGAAGCTTTCTTT.

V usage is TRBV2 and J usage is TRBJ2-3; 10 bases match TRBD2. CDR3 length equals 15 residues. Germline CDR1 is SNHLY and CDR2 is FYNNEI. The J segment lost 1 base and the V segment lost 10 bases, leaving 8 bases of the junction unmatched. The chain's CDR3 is CATTFGLAGTDTQYF. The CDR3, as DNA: TGTGCCACCACATTCGGACTAGCGGGCACAGATACGCAGTATTTT. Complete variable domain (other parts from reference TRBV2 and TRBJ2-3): EPEVTQTPSHQVTQMGQEVILRCVPISNHLYFYWYRQILGQKVEFLVSFYNNEISEKSEIFDDQFSVERPDGSNFTLKIRSTKLEDSAMYFCATTFGLAGTDTQYFGPGTRLTVL.